This T cell receptor beta chain was recorded in a study of T cell responses to AZD1222 COVID-19 vaccine. Notes on the study in general: CD4 TCRs linked to vaccination spanned spike, dominating at 160-218 and 743-854. Spike-specific TCR breadth and depth were elevated following two AZD1222 doses.

Germline CDR1 and CDR2: LGHNA and YSLEER. The length of the CDR3 is 14 residues. Trimming shortened V by 0 bases and J by 9 bases, and 12 bases separated the two germline ends. Profiling relied on immunoSEQ multiplex PCR, and the TCRdb table lists in-frame clones only, not all of them. Seen here are about 120,000 clones, around 90% observed once, and the top ten hold roughly 2.7%. Notes on this clone: Its antigen remains unknown.

This TCR was sampled from an adult who received the AZD1222 COVID-19 vaccine. The starting material was peripheral blood, obtained 28 days after the second AZD1222 dose. The chain joins TRBV4-3 to TRBJ1-5; no clear D gene. Here the CDR3 reads CASSQDPGLRPQHF. The CDR3 bases are TGCGCCAGCAGCCAAGATCCTGGGCTACGGCCCCAGCATTTT.